Described below is a single T cell receptor beta chain sequence and its context. The antigen remains undetermined. Germline V gene data show CDR1 as SQVTM and CDR2 as ANQGSEA. The CDR3 length is 13 residues. V was clipped by 7 bases and J by 2 bases; unmatched bases: 2. The source of the sample is a study of cytomegalovirus exposure and HLA in healthy donors. Study-wide points: When analyzed later, a missense DCLRE1C variant was found to be linked to TCR beta V- and J-gene trimming. A previous analysis found most TCR beta V segments productive roughly 90% or roughly 30% of the time.

PCR was performed using 60 Vbeta and 13 Jbeta primers. Data came from immunoSEQ multiplex PCR; TCRdb stores just in-frame clones and leaves some out. The data show about 200,000 clones, roughly 80% seen once. This TCR was recovered from a woman in her late teens or twenties in good health and CMV-seronegative. The sequencing sample was made of PBMCs. The genes are TRBV29-1 and TRBJ2-6, with 7 bases identical to TRBD1. This CDR3 reads CSATGAGANVLTF. The CDR3 region has the DNA TGCAGCGCAACAGGGGCTGGGGCCAACGTCCTGACTTTC.